This T cell receptor (beta chain) comes out of a study of blood T cell repertoires in COVID-19 (TCRdb year 2020). A note on the overall study: Samples from collaborators originated in the United States, Italy and Spain and spanned both the acute and convalescent phases of COVID-19. The material from the prospective study consisted of cDNA or gDNA derived from T cells, B-cell-depleted T cells, or PBMCs. Subjects who had been exposed to COVID-19, were actively infected with it, or had recovered from it provided the deeply sampled blood TCRbeta repertoires that made up the dataset. The repertoires were released in a freely available public database intended as a resource for research on the immune response to SARS-CoV-2. The samples were drawn from two sources: the first 160 participants of the ongoing ImmuneRACE study, and over 1,000 subjects contributed by 6 global collaborators. Sample metadata almost always included a de-identified subject ID, COVID-19 status, age in years and sex. Where available, HLA class I and class II types were obtained from metadata supplied by the sample provider rather than from assay-based typing.

Collaborating institutions collected whole blood in K2EDTA tubes following their own protocols. For TCRbeta analysis, collaborators shipped samples as frozen whole blood, isolated PBMCs, or DNA extracted from either of those sample types. TCRbeta CDR3 regions were amplified from genomic DNA using the immunoSEQ Assay, a bias-controlled multiplex PCR. In the source study's methods: Within the assay, amplification of reference gene primers was used to estimate how many nucleated cells each sample contained. Sequence reads were collapsed and filtered to measure the absolute abundance of every unique TCRbeta CDR3 rearrangement. For each sample, productive Simpson clonality was calculated by taking the square root of Simpson's diversity index across productive rearrangements. Drawn from immuneACCESS, this table holds only the in-frame rearrangements with V and J called that TCRdb kept. Clones are partly lost; checked studies trace under half to an unresolved V gene and leave the rest unexplained. V, J and clone size are taken as reported in that table, and D and trimming were inferred from the DNA itself. Across this sample there are about 230,000 clones, with 75% to 90% seen only once. About 2.5% of the sample rests with the top ten.

From its cysteine to its phenylalanine, the CDR3 spans 16 amino acids. Just the 48-base CDR3 DNA is kept, in frame starting at base 1. CDR1 and CDR2 were assigned from the germline V gene as SNHLY and FYNNEI. The junction shows trimming of 8 bases on V and 3 bases on J, and the gene matches do not reach 8 bases of it. Concerning this clone: What this receptor recognizes is not known. No per-base quality is available; no much larger clone lies one base away.

Broad study findings and their caveats: How much clinical and demographic metadata was included differed by source and by participant, and the metadata was provided uncurated.

The origin of this receptor is a woman between 65 and 79 years old with active or convalescent COVID-19. The sequenced sample consisted of peripheral blood. The rearrangement combines TRBV2 with TRBJ1-6, and 9 bases in between align with TRBD1. CDR3 region: CASLRDRVGYNSPLHF. The nucleotide sequence reads as follows: TGTGCCAGCCTCCGGGACAGGGTTGGCTATAATTCACCCCTCCACTTT.